A single sample gave rise to the 10 T cell receptor beta chains below, sequenced in a study of shared clonotypes between healthy human individuals. Selected positively for CCR7 and CD45RO-negative, naive CD8 cells excluded terminally differentiated effector memory CD45RA+ cells. The protocol was immunoSEQ multiplex PCR, while the TCRdb copy is restricted to in-frame clones and leaves out a portion. The sample contains millions of clones, about 93% of which appear only once. The sample consisted of naive CD8+ T cells from PBMCs. The receptors were gathered from a man younger than 35 in good health. Some clones in this sample may be carry-over from other donors' samples.

V usage is TRBV19 and J usage is TRBJ2-1; possible D gene TRBD2, 5 bases. CDR1 is LNHDA and CDR2 is SQIVND in the germline V gene (reference sequence). The CDR3 covers 16 residues. V lost 3 bases to trimming and J lost 5 bases, with 17 bases between them. Here the CDR3 reads CASSMLAKRSHNEQFF. The CDR3 DNA is TGTGCCAGTAGTATGTTGGCTAAGCGGAGCCACAATGAGCAGTTCTTC.

A word on this clone: The same CDR3 can be traced to other DNA sequences in this sample. The chain combines TRBV28 with TRBJ1-1; D is unresolved. This CDR3 spans 11 amino acids. The V and J ends lost 11 bases and 2 bases respectively, with 9 bases between them. The germline CDR1 and CDR2 sequences are MDHEN and SYDVKM. CDR3: CASTGNTEAFF. The CDR3 DNA follows: TGTGCCTCCACGGGTAACACTGAAGCTTTCTTT.

This clone appeared a single time. This rearrangement joins TRBV10-3 to TRBJ1-1; the D is unclear. The CDR3 is 13 amino acids. Germline V gene sequence: CDR1 ENHRY, CDR2 SYGVKD. Trimming left V 7 bases short and J 2 bases short, with 11 bases between. CDR3 DNA: TGTGCCATCACCAAGGGATATAACACTGAAGCTTTCTTT. This codes for CAITKGYNTEAFF.

This chain links TRBV7-6 with TRBJ2-7; tentatively, D is TRBD2 (7 bases). CDR1 is SGHVS, CDR2 FNYEAQ, per germline. The CDR3 covers 14 residues. Trimming shortened V by 4 bases and J by 3 bases, and 13 bases separated the two germline ends. CDR3 residues: CASSSGEGFYEQYF. The CDR3 nucleotides read TGTGCCAGCAGCTCAGGGGAGGGTTTCTACGAGCAGTACTTC.

The chain joins TRBV4-3 to TRBJ2-5, with a possible D match to TRBD1 (7 bases). Germline-derived CDR1 and CDR2 are LGHNA and YSLEER. V dropped 0 bases and J dropped 4 bases, with 15 bases sitting between them. The CDR3 covers 16 residues. The CDR3 reads CASSQDGGGLGETQYF. CDR3 in DNA: TGCGCCAGCAGCCAAGATGGAGGGGGCTTGGGAGAGACCCAGTACTTC.

The chain couples TRBV29-1 to TRBJ2-7, with 8 bases lining up with TRBD2. This CDR3 spans 11 amino acids. Germline V gene data show CDR1 as SQVTM and CDR2 as ANQGSEA. V lost 4 bases and J lost 11; bases outside the gene matches: 7. CDR3 nucleotide sequence: TGCAGCGTTGTTCAAGCGGGAGAGGAGTACTTC. It yields the protein CSVVQAGEEYF.

About this clone: Other DNA sequences within the sample encode an identical CDR3. This chain connects TRBV4-3 to TRBJ2-1; D gene uncertain. Germline CDR1 is LGHNA and CDR2 is YSLEER. The V and J ends lost 1 base and 3 bases respectively, with 10 bases between them. The CDR3 runs 15 residues. The CDR3 bases are TGCGCCAGCAGCCAAGGACTGGCGGTCTACAATGAGCAGTTCTTC. This gives the protein CASSQGLAVYNEQFF.

The chain combines TRBV5-4 with TRBJ1-1; no firm D call. There are 12 residues in the CDR3. Germline V gives CDR1 SGHNT, CDR2 YYREEE (reference sequence). V dropped 1 base and J dropped 7 bases, with 8 bases sitting between them. DNA of the CDR3: TGTGCCAGCAGCTTGCGAGGATTTGAAGCTTTCTTT. Translation: CASSLRGFEAFF. Together with reference TRBV5-4 and TRBJ1-1, the CDR3 gives the full variable domain: ETGVTQSPTHLIKTRGQQVTLRCSSQSGHNTVSWYQQALGQGPQFIFQYYREEENGRGNFPPRFSGLQFPNYSSELNVNALELDDSALYLCASSLRGFEAFFGQGTRLTVV.

This clone was detected ten times or more. V gene TRBV19 combines with J gene TRBJ1-4; tentative D call: TRBD1 (5 bases). The length of the CDR3 is 15 residues. Germline values: CDR1 LNHDA, CDR2 SQIVND (reference sequence). The V end lost 6 bases, the J end lost 5 bases, and 16 bases lay between the germline ends. CDR3 region: CASSERRTKNEKLFF. CDR3 DNA: TGTGCCAGTAGCGAAAGACGGACAAAGAATGAAAAACTGTTTTTT.

The chain has TRBV19 and TRBJ1-1, with D unresolved. Trimming shortened V by 5 bases and J by 5 bases, and 18 bases separated the two germline ends. CDR3 length: 15 residues. Germline V gene sequence: CDR1 LNHDA, CDR2 SQIVND (reference sequence). The CDR3 nucleotides are TGTGCCAGTAGTGACATTCGGGAAAGAGGGACTGAAGCTTTCTTT. Translated: CASSDIRERGTEAFF.